This TCR beta chain was found in a study of shared clonotypes between healthy human individuals. Profiling relied on immunoSEQ multiplex PCR, and the TCRdb table lists in-frame clones only, not all of them. In the table there are 950,000 to 1,100,000 clones, roughly 80% of which are singletons. General observations from the study: Sharing across four donors was seen in 4.5% to 6.5% of naive CD4 clonotypes.

Trimming took 6 bases from V and 2 from J, leaving 14 bases between them. The CDR3 runs to 14 residues. Germline loops: CDR1 LNHDA, CDR2 SQIVND (reference sequence). Of note for this clone: Antigen specificity is unknown.

Sequenced: memory CD4+ T cells sorted from blood. Subset specified: CD45RA-negative fraction. The chain employs TRBV19 and TRBJ2-7, with D uncertain. The receptor's source is a man younger than 35 in good health. The CDR3 loop reads CASRSSGSAYEQYF. CDR3 coding DNA: TGTGCCAGTAGATCGTCGGGCAGCGCCTACGAGCAGTACTTC.